Listed below are T cell receptor beta chains from one sample, sequenced in a study of shared clonotypes between healthy human individuals. Using immunoSEQ multiplex PCR, the repertoire was profiled, and TCRdb retains in-frame clones only, with some absent. The sample shows more than 200,000 clones, approximately 65% of them seen only once. The specimen was memory CD4+ T cells sorted from blood. These receptor sequences come from a man in his thirties or forties in good health. Both conserved end residues are part of each CDR3. Fields, in order: CDR3 DNA, CDR3 protein, J gene, D gene, V gene, clone size. The D gene is left open where the match is weak. Clone sizes are given selectively: once, few, many, or a class where the clone is expanded.

TGTGCCAGCAGTGGAATTAGACTCCTCTCCAATCAGCCCCAGCATTTT CASSGIRLLSNQPQHF TRBJ1-5 NA TRBV6-1 NA
TGCGCCAGCAACACCAGGATGAACACTGAAGCTTTCTTT CASNTRMNTEAFF TRBJ1-1 NA TRBV5-1 NA
TGTGCCAGTAGTCCCCGTGGGTGGGACTACGAGCAGTACTTC CASSPRGWDYEQYF TRBJ2-7 NA TRBV19 NA
TGCGCCAGCAGCTTGGGGGGTATGGAGACCCAGTACTTC CASSLGGMETQYF TRBJ2-5 NA TRBV5-1 NA
TGTGCCAGTTCTTCCCGGACCGGGACTAGCGGGACCAATGAGCAGTTCTTC CASSSRTGTSGTNEQFF TRBJ2-1 TRBD2 TRBV19 once
TGTGCCAGCAGCCCACTTCCGGGACTAGCGGGAGTGGCAGATACGCAGTATTTT CASSPLPGLAGVADTQYF TRBJ2-3 TRBD2 TRBV14 once
TGCGCCAGCCAGAAACTAGCGGGAGGGAATATCGGGGAGCTGTTTTTT CASQKLAGGNIGELFF TRBJ2-2 TRBD2 TRBV5-1 many
TGCGCCAGCAGCCAAGATGGTGTTGGGCGCAATCAGCCCCAGCATTTT CASSQDGVGRNQPQHF TRBJ1-5 NA TRBV4-1 NA
TGTGCCAGCTCACCGGGAGAGGGAGCGGGATCATCGGGAGATACGCAGTATTTT CASSPGEGAGSSGDTQYF TRBJ2-3 TRBD2 TRBV18 few
TGTGCCAGCAAAAACCCGGCGGGGGTCAATCAGCCCCAGCATTTT CASKNPAGVNQPQHF TRBJ1-5 NA TRBV6-6 NA
TGTGCCAGCAGTGTAGAGTCGACAGGGGCTGGGGCCAACGTCCTGACTTTC CASSVESTGAGANVLTF TRBJ2-6 TRBD1 TRBV2 NA
TGCAGCACCAGTCCCACACAGGGTAGGACAGATACGCAGTATTTT CSTSPTQGRTDTQYF TRBJ2-3 NA TRBV29-1 NA
TGTGCCAGCAGCCCACCCCGAGGGGATGAGCAGTTCTTC CASSPPRGDEQFF TRBJ2-1 NA TRBV7-8 NA
TGTGCCAGCAGCACGTACAGGGGGGGCTATGAGCAGTTCTTC CASSTYRGGYEQFF TRBJ2-1 NA TRBV7-2 medium-sized
TGCGCCAGCAGCTTGCCAAAGACAGGGGGCCACAATGAGCAGTTCTTC CASSLPKTGGHNEQFF TRBJ2-1 TRBD1 TRBV5-1 NA
TGTGCCAGCAGCCCGGGACGGCGAAGCTCTGGAAACACCATATATTTT CASSPGRRSSGNTIYF TRBJ1-3 NA TRBV28 few
TGCGCCAGCAGCCAACAGGCTTCCATGAAACTGTTTTTT CASSQQASMKLFF TRBJ1-4 NA TRBV5-1 many
TGTGCCAGCAGCCCGCGACAGGGGTTCTACGAGCAGTACTTC CASSPRQGFYEQYF TRBJ2-7 TRBD1 TRBV11-2 once
TGTGCCAGCAGTTCACTGATTGGGATAGGGACCCAGTACTTC CASSSLIGIGTQYF TRBJ2-5 NA TRBV6-5 many
TGCGCCAGCAGCCCCGGACTAGCGGGAGCTCATGAGCAGTTCTTC CASSPGLAGAHEQFF TRBJ2-1 TRBD2 TRBV5-1 few
TGCGCCAGCAGCTTGGCGGGGACCGGGGAGCTGTTTTTT CASSLAGTGELFF TRBJ2-2 NA TRBV5-1 NA
TGTGCCAGCAGCACTAACCCTGGGGGGGCCGAGGGGCAGTTCTTC CASSTNPGGAEGQFF TRBJ2-1 NA TRBV7-3 NA
TGTGCCAGCAGCTTATTAGTAGGGCGCGACGAGCAGTACTTC CASSLLVGRDEQYF TRBJ2-7 NA TRBV5-6 few
TGTGCCAGCTCGGGGGAGACCCAGTACTTC CASSGETQYF TRBJ2-5 NA TRBV9 NA
TGTGCCAGCTCACCTATAGCCACCTCAGGGGTCAGGAACGAGCAGTACTTC CASSPIATSGVRNEQYF TRBJ2-7 NA TRBV18 NA
TGTGCCAGCAGCCCCCAGTTCGGTAAAGCGGGAGAAGGCTACAATGAGCAGTTCTTC CASSPQFGKAGEGYNEQFF TRBJ2-1 TRBD2 TRBV9 few
TGTGCCAGCTCACCAGTTATTACTAGCGGGTACTACGAGCAGTACTTC CASSPVITSGYYEQYF TRBJ2-7 TRBD2 TRBV18 NA
TGTGCCGCGTCCCGGGGGCTTAATGAAAAACTGTTTTTT CAASRGLNEKLFF TRBJ1-4 NA TRBV27 NA
TGTGCCAGCAGCTTGGGAACGACTAGCGGGGCACAAGAGACCCAGTACTTC CASSLGTTSGAQETQYF TRBJ2-5 TRBD2 TRBV5-5 NA
TGTGCCAGCAGCTCAAAAGTGCACTTTAATTACGAGCAGTTCTTC CASSSKVHFNYEQFF TRBJ2-1 NA TRBV5-4 NA
TGTGCCAGCAGCCGCTCGTCGGACCCTGGTTATGAGCAGTTCTTC CASSRSSDPGYEQFF TRBJ2-1 NA TRBV6-5 many
TGTGCCAGCAGTGTATCCAGCGGGAGTGGTACAGATACGCAGTATTTT CASSVSSGSGTDTQYF TRBJ2-3 TRBD2 TRBV6-1 few
TGCAGCGTTAAACTCGGACAGGGGAGCTATGGCTACACCTTC CSVKLGQGSYGYTF TRBJ1-2 TRBD1 TRBV29-1 NA
TGTGCCAGCAGTTCCACCGGGACAGTCAAAAACATTCAGTACTTC CASSSTGTVKNIQYF TRBJ2-4 TRBD1 TRBV28 NA
TGTGCCAGTAGCTTTAGGGGAAACTATGGCTACACCTTC CASSFRGNYGYTF TRBJ1-2 NA TRBV19 NA
TGTGCCACCTCCAGGGGGGGGAACACAGATACGCAGTATTTT CATSRGGNTDTQYF TRBJ2-3 NA TRBV25-1 NA
TGTGCCAGCAGCTCGACCTGGACCGATGAGCAGTTCTTC CASSSTWTDEQFF TRBJ2-1 NA TRBV5-6 NA
TGCGCCAGCAGCTACGGAACACACTCTTCGGGTGAGCAGTTCTTC CASSYGTHSSGEQFF TRBJ2-1 NA TRBV5-1 NA
TGTGCCACTGGGGGGACAGGGGCTAGAGATGAGCAGTTCTTC CATGGTGARDEQFF TRBJ2-1 TRBD1 TRBV25-1 few
TGTGCCAGCAGCCAAGATGCCAGCGGGAGGAGCTACGAGCAGTACTTC CASSQDASGRSYEQYF TRBJ2-7 TRBD2 TRBV4-2 NA
TGCGCCAGCAGCTTGGAACGGATCCCCGGGGAGCTGTTTTTT CASSLERIPGELFF TRBJ2-2 NA TRBV5-1 NA
TGTGCCAGCAGTGAACTGACAGGGGGCATCGGTGAAGCTTTCTTT CASSELTGGIGEAFF TRBJ1-1 TRBD1 TRBV6-1 few
TGTGCCAGCAGCAGAGGACAGACCCCATCTGGAAACACCATATATTTT CASSRGQTPSGNTIYF TRBJ1-3 NA TRBV9 NA
TGTGCCAGCAGCTTAGACCGGGACAAAACCTACAATGAGCAGTTCTTC CASSLDRDKTYNEQFF TRBJ2-1 NA TRBV7-4 NA
TGCGCCAGCAGCTCCACTGGCGGGAATAGCTACAATGAGCAGTTCTTC CASSSTGGNSYNEQFF TRBJ2-1 NA TRBV5-1 NA
TGTGCCAGCAGCTTAGCCCAGACCCAGTACTTC CASSLAQTQYF TRBJ2-5 NA TRBV7-6 few
TGTGCCAGCTCACCAGGACAGGGAGCTAACTATGGCTACACCTTC CASSPGQGANYGYTF TRBJ1-2 TRBD1 TRBV18 NA
TGTGCCAGCAGGGACAGGGGGTACACTGAAGCTTTCTTT CASRDRGYTEAFF TRBJ1-1 TRBD1 TRBV2 NA
TGTGCCAGCAGCTTCGCAGACTACTATGGCTACACCTTC CASSFADYYGYTF TRBJ1-2 NA TRBV5-4 NA
TGTGCCAGCAGTTTCTCGGACAGATCCTACGAGCAGTACTTC CASSFSDRSYEQYF TRBJ2-7 NA TRBV28 NA
TGTGCCAGCAACTGGTTCGGTGAGCAGTTCTTC CASNWFGEQFF TRBJ2-1 NA TRBV6-5 once
TGTGCCAGCAGCTTAGCATTCGGCGGCGGGAGGATGTACAATGAGCAGTTCTTC CASSLAFGGGRMYNEQFF TRBJ2-1 TRBD2 TRBV7-2 NA
TGTGCCACCAGCAGAGATCAACAAGACCGCTATGGCTACACCTTC CATSRDQQDRYGYTF TRBJ1-2 NA TRBV15 few
TGTGCCAGCAGCCGCCGGGGGGAAGAGACCCAGTACTTC CASSRRGEETQYF TRBJ2-5 TRBD2 TRBV27 NA
TGTGCCAGTAGTATAGGTCCTCCGTCGGCTAATGAAAAACTGTTTTTT CASSIGPPSANEKLFF TRBJ1-4 NA TRBV19 NA